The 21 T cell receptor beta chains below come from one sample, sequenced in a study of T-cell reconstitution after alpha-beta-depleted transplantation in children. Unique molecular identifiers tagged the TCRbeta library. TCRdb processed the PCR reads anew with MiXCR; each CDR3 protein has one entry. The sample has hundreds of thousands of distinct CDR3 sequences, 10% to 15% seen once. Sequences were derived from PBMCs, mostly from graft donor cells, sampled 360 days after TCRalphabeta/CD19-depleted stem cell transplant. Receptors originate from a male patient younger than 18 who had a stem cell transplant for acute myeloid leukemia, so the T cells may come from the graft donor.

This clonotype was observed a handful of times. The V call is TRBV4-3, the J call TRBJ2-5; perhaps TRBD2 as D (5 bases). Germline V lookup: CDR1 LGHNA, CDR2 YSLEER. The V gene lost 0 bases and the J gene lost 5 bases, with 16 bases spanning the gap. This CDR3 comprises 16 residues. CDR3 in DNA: TGCGCCAGCAGCCAAGATTGGAACGGGGTCCTGGAGACCCAGTACTTC. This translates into CASSQDWNGVLETQYF.

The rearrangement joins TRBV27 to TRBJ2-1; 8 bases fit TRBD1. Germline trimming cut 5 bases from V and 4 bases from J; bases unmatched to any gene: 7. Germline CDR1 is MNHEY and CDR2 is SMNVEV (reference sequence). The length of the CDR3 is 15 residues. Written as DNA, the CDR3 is TGTGCCAGCAGTCTAGGGGACAGGATATACAATGAGCAGTTCTTC. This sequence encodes CASSLGDRIYNEQFF.

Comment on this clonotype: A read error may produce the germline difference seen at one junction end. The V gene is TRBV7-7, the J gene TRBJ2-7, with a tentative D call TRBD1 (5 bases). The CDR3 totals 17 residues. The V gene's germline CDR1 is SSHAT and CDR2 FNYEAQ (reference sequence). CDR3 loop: CASSLELRSGPPYEQYF. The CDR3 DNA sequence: TGTGCTAGCAGCTTAGAATTGAGGTCAGGGCCCCCCTACGAGCAGTACTTC.

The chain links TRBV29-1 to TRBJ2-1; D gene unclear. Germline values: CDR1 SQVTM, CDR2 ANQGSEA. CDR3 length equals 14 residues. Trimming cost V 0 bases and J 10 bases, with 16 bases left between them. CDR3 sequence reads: CSVEEGNPLIEQFF. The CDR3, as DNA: TGCAGCGTTGAAGAAGGGAATCCTCTGATAGAGCAGTTCTTC.

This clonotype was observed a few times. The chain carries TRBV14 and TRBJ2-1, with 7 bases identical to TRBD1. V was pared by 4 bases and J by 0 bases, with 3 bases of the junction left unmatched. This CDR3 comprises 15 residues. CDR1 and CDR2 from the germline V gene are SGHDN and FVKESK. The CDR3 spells CASSLWDSSYNEQFF. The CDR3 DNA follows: TGTGCCAGCAGCCTTTGGGACAGCTCCTACAATGAGCAGTTCTTC.

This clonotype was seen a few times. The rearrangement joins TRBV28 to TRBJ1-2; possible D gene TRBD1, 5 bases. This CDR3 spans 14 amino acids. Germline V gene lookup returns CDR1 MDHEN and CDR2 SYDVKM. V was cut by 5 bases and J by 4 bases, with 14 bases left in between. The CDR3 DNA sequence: TGTGCCAGCAGTCCTGACAGTCGGGGCTATGGCTACACCTTC. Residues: CASSPDSRGYGYTF.

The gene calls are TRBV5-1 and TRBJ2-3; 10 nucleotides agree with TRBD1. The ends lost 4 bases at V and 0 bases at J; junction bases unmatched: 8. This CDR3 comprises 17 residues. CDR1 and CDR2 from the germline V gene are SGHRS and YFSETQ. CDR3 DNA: TGCGCCAGCAGCGGCTGGACAGGGGGGACTAGCACAGATACGCAGTATTTT. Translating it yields CASSGWTGGTSTDTQYF.

The CDR3 is CASSLEQGRSYYEQYF. The CDR3 region has the DNA TGTGCCAGCAGTCTTGAACAGGGAAGAAGTTACTACGAGCAGTACTTC. The chain combines TRBV12-3 or TRBV12-4 with TRBJ2-7, with D perhaps matching TRBD1 (6 bases). This CDR3 has 16 residues. V was trimmed by 5 bases and J by 3 bases, leaving 20 bases between them.

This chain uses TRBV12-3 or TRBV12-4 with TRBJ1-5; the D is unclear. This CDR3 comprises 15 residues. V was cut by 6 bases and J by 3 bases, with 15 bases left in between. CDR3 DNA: TGTGCCAGCAGATCCGGGATGGGGATCAATCAGCCCCAGCATTTT. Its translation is CASRSGMGINQPQHF.

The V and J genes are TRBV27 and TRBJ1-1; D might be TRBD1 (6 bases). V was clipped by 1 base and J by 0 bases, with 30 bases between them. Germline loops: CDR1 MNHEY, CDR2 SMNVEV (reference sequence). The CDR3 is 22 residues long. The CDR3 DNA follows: TGTGCCAGCAGTTTATATTTCATCGAGGGAAGAGGGACACAAACTCTGAACACTGAAGCTTTCTTT. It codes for CASSLYFIEGRGTQTLNTEAFF.

The CDR3 protein is CASSRLLAGVLSGANVLTF. The CDR3 DNA reads as TGTGCCAGCAGCCGTCTTCTAGCGGGAGTCCTGTCTGGGGCCAACGTCCTGACTTTC. The chain combines TRBV11-1 with TRBJ2-6; TRBD2 aligns across 10 bases. Germline values: CDR1 SGHAT, CDR2 FQDESV (reference sequence). The CDR3 consists of 19 residues. V lost 5 bases and J lost 1; bases outside the gene matches: 11.

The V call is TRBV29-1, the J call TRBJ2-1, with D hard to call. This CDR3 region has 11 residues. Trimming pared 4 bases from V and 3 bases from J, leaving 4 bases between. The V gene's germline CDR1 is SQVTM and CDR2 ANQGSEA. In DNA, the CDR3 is TGCAGCGTTGCTATCTACAATGAGCAGTTCTTC. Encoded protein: CSVAIYNEQFF.

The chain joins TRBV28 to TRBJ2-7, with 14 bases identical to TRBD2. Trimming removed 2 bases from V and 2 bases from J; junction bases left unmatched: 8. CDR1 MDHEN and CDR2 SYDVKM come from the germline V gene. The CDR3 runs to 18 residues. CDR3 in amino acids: CASSLRLAGGPPTYEQYF. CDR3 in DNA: TGTGCCAGCAGTTTAAGACTAGCGGGAGGGCCACCTACCTACGAGCAGTACTTC.

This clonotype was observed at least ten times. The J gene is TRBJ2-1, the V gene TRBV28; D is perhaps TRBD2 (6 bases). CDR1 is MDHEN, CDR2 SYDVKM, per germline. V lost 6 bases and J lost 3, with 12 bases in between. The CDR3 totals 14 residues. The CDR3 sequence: CASSRRDFYNEQFF. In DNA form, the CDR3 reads TGTGCCAGCAGCCGACGGGACTTCTACAATGAGCAGTTCTTC.

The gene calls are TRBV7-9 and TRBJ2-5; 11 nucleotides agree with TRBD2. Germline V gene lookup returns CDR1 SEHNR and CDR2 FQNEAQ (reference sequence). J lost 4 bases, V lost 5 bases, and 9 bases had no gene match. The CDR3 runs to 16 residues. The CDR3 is CASSKLSGRAPETQYF. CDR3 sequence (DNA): TGTGCCAGCAGCAAGCTTAGCGGGAGGGCCCCAGAGACCCAGTACTTC.

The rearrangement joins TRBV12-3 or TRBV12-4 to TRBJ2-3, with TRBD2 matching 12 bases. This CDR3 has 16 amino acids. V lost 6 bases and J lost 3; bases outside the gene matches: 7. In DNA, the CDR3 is TGTGCCAGCAGACCCCTAGCGGGAGGGCCGACAGATACGCAGTATTTT. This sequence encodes CASRPLAGGPTDTQYF.

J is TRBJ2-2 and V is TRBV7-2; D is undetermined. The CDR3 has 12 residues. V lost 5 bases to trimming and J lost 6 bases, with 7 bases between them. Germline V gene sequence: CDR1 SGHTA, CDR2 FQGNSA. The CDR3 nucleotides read TGTGCCAGCAGCCGATTCGCCGGGGAGCTGTTTTTT. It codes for CASSRFAGELFF.

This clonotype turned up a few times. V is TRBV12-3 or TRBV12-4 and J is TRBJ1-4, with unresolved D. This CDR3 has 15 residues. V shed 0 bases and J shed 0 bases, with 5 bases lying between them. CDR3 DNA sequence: TGTGCCAGCAGTTTAGCGGTGGCAACTAATGAAAAACTGTTTTTT. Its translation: CASSLAVATNEKLFF.

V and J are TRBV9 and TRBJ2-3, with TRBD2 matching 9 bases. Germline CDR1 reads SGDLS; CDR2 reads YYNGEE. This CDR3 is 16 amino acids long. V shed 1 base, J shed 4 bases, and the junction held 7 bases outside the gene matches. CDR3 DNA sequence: TGTGCCAGCAGCGTATCTAGCGGGGACCCCCCAGATACGCAGTATTTT. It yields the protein CASSVSSGDPPDTQYF.

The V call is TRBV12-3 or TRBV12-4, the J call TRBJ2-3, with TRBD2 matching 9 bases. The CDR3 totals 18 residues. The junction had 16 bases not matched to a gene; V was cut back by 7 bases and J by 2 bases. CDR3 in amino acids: CASTLPKGGRVNTDTQYF. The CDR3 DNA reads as TGTGCCAGCACCCTCCCAAAGGGCGGGAGGGTAAACACAGATACGCAGTATTTT.

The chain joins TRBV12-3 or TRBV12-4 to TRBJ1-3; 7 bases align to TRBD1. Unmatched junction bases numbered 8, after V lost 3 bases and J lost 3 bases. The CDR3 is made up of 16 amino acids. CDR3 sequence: CASSFRTGPFGNTIYF. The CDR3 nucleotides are TGTGCCAGCAGTTTTAGGACAGGACCCTTTGGAAACACCATATATTTT.